This T cell receptor beta chain is from a study of spatial heterogeneity in lung cancer. Study-level information: Each distinct TCR and UMI combination averaged more than ten appearances in raw reads.

Regarding the study as a whole: The study found ubiquitous expanded tumor TCRs in blood more at resection than follow-up.

This clonotype ranks as medium-sized. Its antigen remains unknown. On each TCR cDNA molecule, a unique molecular identifier was present. TCRdb independently ran MiXCR on the 5' RACE reads; one entry per CDR3 protein. Of around 45,000 distinct CDR3 sequences detected, approximately 12% appear once; the ten largest clones hold about 43%. Time point noted: sample taken at primary tumor resection. The authors sequenced whole RNA from tumor, nontumor lung or frozen PBMC without sorting. The donors, about 78 patients with untreated early-stage non-small cell lung cancer, provided the samples. The ends were cut back, 3 bases at V and 7 bases at J, with 10 bases in the middle. Germline CDR1 SQVTM, CDR2 ANQGSEA. The CDR3 has 12 amino acids.

The chain carries TRBV29-1 and TRBJ1-3, with D uncertain. The TCR was taken from a female donor with early-stage non-small cell lung cancer. The specimen was PBMCs, collected at surgery. Written as DNA, the CDR3 is TGCAGCGTTGACCGTGGGCTGAACACCATATATTTT. This sequence encodes CSVDRGLNTIYF.